This T cell receptor beta chain originates from a study of metastatic and nonmetastatic thyroid tumors. Overall study: It was across blood and tumor or nodule tissue from malignant and benign thyroid patients that repertoires were compared.

TCRdb redid the clone calls on the PCR reads using MiXCR. This sample has roughly 59,000 clones, with 15% to 20% found just once. Every patient was untreated before thyroid surgery. General study results and limits: A significant increase in TCR beta diversity was reportedly seen in malignant thyroid tumors relative to benign nodules, in blood and tumor.

This clone appeared many times. Antigen: not known. The TCR originated in a male donor with papillary thyroid cancer or a benign thyroid nodule (not recorded which). Some clones in this sample may be carry-over from other donors' samples. Material: blood.

The chain's CDR3 is CSAPYLVGLDNEQFF. Here the CDR3 DNA reads TGCAGTGCTCCCTATTTAGTGGGCTTGGACAATGAGCAGTTCTTC. The chain couples TRBV20-1 to TRBJ2-1, with D unresolved. Trimming removed 5 bases from V and 5 bases from J, with 19 bases in between. CDR1 DFQATT and CDR2 SNEGSKA come from the germline V gene (reference sequence). The CDR3 is made up of 15 amino acids.